The 28 T cell receptor beta chains below come from one sample, sequenced in a study of shared clonotypes between healthy human individuals. TCRdb keeps only in-frame clones here, not all; method: immunoSEQ multiplex PCR. Here the sample spans about 1.1 million clones, around 78% being singletons. Sequencing was performed on memory CD4+ T cells from PBMCs. Subset specified: CD45RA-negative fraction. All receptors come from a man between 18 and 29 years old in good health. Some clones in this sample may be carry-over from other donors' samples.

This clone was seen only once. The rearrangement uses TRBV18 and TRBJ1-5; D uncertain. Trimming stripped 6 bases from V and 4 bases from J, with 10 bases between. CDR3 length equals 13 residues. CDR1 KGHSH and CDR2 LQKENI come from the germline V gene. DNA for the CDR3: TGTGCCAGCTCCCCTTCCATTAATCAGCCCCAGCATTTT. This translates into CASSPSINQPQHF.

Comments on this clone: The same CDR3 arises from other DNA sequences in this sample as well. V gene TRBV28 combines with J gene TRBJ2-6; D is uncertain. Germline V gene sequence: CDR1 MDHEN, CDR2 SYDVKM. The CDR3 loop spans 15 amino acids. Trimming removed 6 bases from V and 0 bases from J, with 9 bases in between. In DNA form, the CDR3 reads TGTGCCAGCAGCTCAACAACCTCTGGGGCCAACGTCCTGACTTTC. It encodes CASSSTTSGANVLTF.

This sequence joins TRBV4-1 and TRBJ2-5, with 8 bases matching TRBD2. This CDR3 region has 18 residues. Germline-derived CDR1 and CDR2 are MGHRA and YSYEKL. V lost 3 bases, J lost 4 bases, and 16 bases stayed unmatched. This CDR3 is CASSHGRGGNQGGETQYF. Here the CDR3 DNA reads TGCGCCAGCAGCCACGGACGGGGGGGTAATCAGGGAGGAGAGACCCAGTACTTC.

The rearrangement links TRBV5-1 to TRBJ1-3, with D maybe TRBD1 (5 bases). Germline assignment: CDR1 SGHRS and CDR2 YFSETQ. The CDR3 length is 14 residues. Deletions cut 7 bases from V and 2 bases from J, with 13 bases between. CDR3 sequence (DNA): TGCGCCAGCGGCCGGGGGTATGCTGGAAACACCATATATTTT. Protein: CASGRGYAGNTIYF.

The chain couples TRBV28 to TRBJ2-7; D is possibly TRBD1 (5 bases). The ends were cut back, 0 bases at V and 2 bases at J, with 14 bases in the middle. Germline V gene sequence: CDR1 MDHEN, CDR2 SYDVKM. This CDR3 region has 16 residues. For the CDR3, the DNA is TGTGCCAGCAGTTTATGGGGGCAATCCATCCCCTACGAGCAGTACTTC. Its translation: CASSLWGQSIPYEQYF.

The chain employs TRBV5-6 and TRBJ2-1; the D gene is possibly TRBD1 (7 bases). The CDR3 totals 16 residues. CDR1 and CDR2 from the germline V gene are SGHDT and YYEEEE. Trimming removed 2 bases at V and 7 bases at J, with 19 bases between. The CDR3 loop is CASSFLGGGVRNEQFF. CDR3 sequence (DNA): TGTGCCAGCAGCTTTTTAGGAGGGGGCGTGAGGAATGAGCAGTTCTTC.

The chain has TRBV7-2 and TRBJ1-5, with D perhaps TRBD1 (5 bases). CDR1 is SGHTA, CDR2 FQGNSA, per germline. Trimming removed 1 base from V and 0 bases from J, with 7 bases in between. The CDR3 totals 15 residues. CDR3 region: CASSLGQNSNQPQHF. For the CDR3, the DNA is TGTGCCAGCAGCTTAGGACAGAATAGCAATCAGCCCCAGCATTTT.

This sequence joins TRBV18 and TRBJ2-1; 9 bases are a match to TRBD2. The CDR3 covers 15 residues. CDR1 KGHSH and CDR2 LQKENI come from the germline V gene. After removal of 8 bases from V and 2 bases from J, the junction contained 7 bases not matched to a gene. CDR3 loop: CASRPGGRAYNEQFF. The CDR3 DNA reads as TGTGCCAGCCGCCCTGGCGGGAGGGCCTACAATGAGCAGTTCTTC.

CDR3 loop: CASSQESPSGNLNIQYF. As DNA, the CDR3 is TGCGCCAGCAGCCAAGAATCGCCTAGCGGGAATTTAAACATTCAGTACTTC. J is TRBJ2-4 and V is TRBV4-1, with 9 positions matching TRBD2. The germline CDR1 and CDR2 sequences are MGHRA and YSYEKL. The V gene end was trimmed by 0 bases and the J gene end by 6 bases; junction bases not matched to a gene: 9. The CDR3 spans 17 residues.

The chain couples TRBV7-2 to TRBJ2-2; the D gene is possibly TRBD2 (6 bases). CDR3 length: 14 amino acids. Deletions cut 5 bases from V and 7 bases from J, with 14 bases between. Germline-derived CDR1 and CDR2 are SGHTA and FQGNSA. The CDR3 spells CASSPSQGGGELFF. The DNA for the CDR3 is TGTGCCAGCAGCCCGAGTCAGGGAGGCGGGGAGCTGTTTTTT.

The chain combines TRBV10-3 with TRBJ2-5; 16 bases agree with TRBD2. CDR3 length: 20 amino acids. The germline CDR1 and CDR2 sequences are ENHRY and SYGVKD. Trimming took 0 bases from V and 3 from J; bases not matched to a gene: 10. CDR3: CAISESILGTSGRGKETQYF. The CDR3 DNA sequence: TGTGCCATCAGTGAGTCGATCCTTGGGACTAGCGGGAGGGGAAAAGAGACCCAGTACTTC.

The chain recombines TRBV5-1 with TRBJ2-3; 10 bases are a match to TRBD1. Per germline, CDR1 SGHRS and CDR2 YFSETQ. There are 15 residues in the CDR3. Germline trimming cut 4 bases from V and 6 bases from J; bases unmatched to any gene: 8. CDR3 DNA: TGCGCCAGCAGCACCCGGGACAGGGGTTTTGATACGCAGTATTTT. Its protein is CASSTRDRGFDTQYF. The full variable domain, in which reference TRBV5-1 and TRBJ2-3 provide the parts outside the CDR3, is KAGVTQTPRYLIKTRGQQVTLSCSPISGHRSVSWYQQTPGQGLQFLFEYFSETQRNKGNFPGRFSGRQFSNSRSEMNVSTLELGDSALYLCASSTRDRGFDTQYFGPGTRLTVL.

The chain combines TRBV6-6 with TRBJ1-2, with a possible D match to TRBD1 (6 bases). Deletions cut 11 bases from V and 7 bases from J, with 26 bases between. The CDR3 sequence is 15 residues long. CDR1 is MNHNY and CDR2 is SVGAGI in the germline V gene (reference sequence). CDR3 nucleotides: TGTGCCTCCGACCGCAGTCGGGGGGCGCTGGCTGGCTACACCTTC. This gives the protein CASDRSRGALAGYTF.

This clone was found a few times. The chain carries TRBV10-3 and TRBJ2-6; D could derive from TRBD1 or TRBD2 (7 bases each). The V and J ends lost 11 bases and 1 base respectively, with 18 bases between them. Germline V gene sequence: CDR1 ENHRY, CDR2 SYGVKD. CDR3 length: 16 residues. CDR3 in amino acids: CAARGGEGSGANVLTF. The CDR3 region has the DNA TGTGCCGCCAGGGGGGGAGAGGGATCTGGGGCCAACGTCCTGACTTTC.

This chain links TRBV29-1 with TRBJ1-2; TRBD1 matches at 8 bases. The CDR3 spans 14 residues. Germline V CDR1 and CDR2: SQVTM, ANQGSEA. V shed 5 bases, J shed 7 bases, and the junction held 12 bases outside the gene matches. The chain's CDR3 is CSVLQHLTGAGYTF. CDR3 nucleotides: TGCAGCGTTCTACAACACTTGACAGGGGCTGGCTACACCTTC.

The table lists this clone with many counts. This rearrangement joins TRBV7-2 to TRBJ1-5; TRBD1 agrees at 10 bases. J was trimmed by 9 bases and V by 2 bases; bases with no gene match: 4. CDR3 length: 14 amino acids. Germline CDR1 and CDR2: SGHTA and FQGNSA. CDR3 loop: CASSLSGQGRPQHF. The CDR3 coding sequence is TGTGCCAGCAGCTTATCGGGACAGGGGAGGCCCCAGCATTTT.

With respect to this clone: This may come from a read error, since a much larger clone is one base off. Other nucleotide sequences from this sample produce the same CDR3. The chain uses TRBV5-1 and TRBJ2-3, with TRBD1 matching over 7 bases. From germline, CDR1 is SGHRS and CDR2 YFSETQ. The CDR3 has 14 residues. V shed 3 bases and J 2 bases; nucleotides not matched to a gene: 3. The CDR3: CASSSQGDTDTQYF. The CDR3 DNA sequence: TGCGCCAGCAGCTCCCAGGGGGACACAGATACGCAGTATTTT.

The V call is TRBV25-1, the J call TRBJ2-2, with D uncertain. V shed 7 bases and J shed 3 bases, with 6 bases lying between them. The CDR3 length is 12 residues. The germline V gene has CDR1 MGHDK and CDR2 SYGVNS. CDR3 sequence: CASTSHTGELFF. The CDR3 nucleotides read TGTGCCAGCACTTCACACACCGGGGAGCTGTTTTTT.

The chain carries TRBV2 and TRBJ2-7; perhaps TRBD2 as D (5 bases). The length of the CDR3 is 11 residues. The V gene lost 5 bases and the J gene lost 7 bases, with 9 bases spanning the gap. The germline CDR1 and CDR2 sequences are SNHLY and FYNNEI. CDR3 coding DNA: TGTGCCAGCAGTACGAGAGGGGAGCAGTACTTC. This encodes CASSTRGEQYF.

This clone was picked up many times. V usage is TRBV19 and J usage is TRBJ2-3; 16 bases map to TRBD2. Germline CDR1 reads LNHDA; CDR2 reads SQIVND (reference sequence). Trimming at V came to 5 bases and at J to 6 bases, leaving 5 bases not matched to a gene. This CDR3 is built from 16 residues. CDR3 in DNA: TGTGCCAGTAGTGCCGGGACTAGCGGGAGGGCCGATACGCAGTATTTT. Translation gives CASSAGTSGRADTQYF.

This clone was seen once. V and J are TRBV28 and TRBJ1-2, with 8 bases aligning to TRBD1. V was clipped by 10 bases and J by 4 bases; unmatched bases: 17. The CDR3 is 16 residues long. CDR1 MDHEN and CDR2 SYDVKM come from the germline V gene. As DNA, the CDR3 is TGTGCCACCCTAGCCGCGGCCGGACAGGGTATCTATGGCTACACCTTC. Translating gives CATLAAAGQGIYGYTF.

The chain employs TRBV19 and TRBJ2-1; 8 positions agree with TRBD1. V gave up 7 bases and J gave up 0 bases; unmatched junction bases: 14. Germline V gene data show CDR1 as LNHDA and CDR2 as SQIVND (reference sequence). The CDR3 has 18 residues. CDR3 DNA: TGTGCCAGTAACGACAGGGGCGGCCTTAAGGGCTCCTACAATGAGCAGTTCTTC. Translation: CASNDRGGLKGSYNEQFF.

Points on this clone: Other DNA sequences in the same sample also yield this CDR3. The chain couples TRBV5-6 to TRBJ1-3; 8 bases line up with TRBD1. From germline, CDR1 is SGHDT and CDR2 YYEEEE. The CDR3 totals 16 residues. V was pared by 4 bases and J by 0 bases, with 6 bases of the junction left unmatched. CDR3 protein: CASSTRTGHSGNTIYF. DNA for the CDR3: TGTGCCAGCAGCACCCGGACAGGGCACTCTGGAAACACCATATATTTT.

Concerning this clone: An end of the junction differs from the germline gene, which may be a read error. The chain uses TRBV6-1 and TRBJ1-3, with TRBD1 identical over 8 bases. CDR1 is MNHNS and CDR2 is SASEGT in the germline V gene. The CDR3 runs to 14 residues. CDR3 in DNA: TGTGCCATCAGTACAGGGGGGTCTGGAAACACCATATATTTT. Its protein is CAISTGGSGNTIYF.

The gene calls are TRBV18 and TRBJ1-3; D call uncertain. V lost 4 bases and J 0 bases, leaving 7 bases between the germline ends. In germline, CDR1 is KGHSH, CDR2 LQKENI. The CDR3 consists of 14 residues. DNA for the CDR3: TGTGCCAGCTCACAGGGTGCCTCTGGAAACACCATATATTTT. Encoded protein: CASSQGASGNTIYF.

The chain combines TRBV5-1 with TRBJ2-5; a possible D gene is TRBD1 (5 bases). Trimming removed 2 bases from V and 5 bases from J, with 7 bases in between. CDR1 and CDR2 (germline): SGHRS, YFSETQ. There are 12 residues in the CDR3. The CDR3 is CASSFSGETQYF. DNA of the CDR3: TGCGCCAGCAGCTTCTCAGGGGAGACCCAGTACTTC. Together with reference TRBV5-1 and TRBJ2-5, the CDR3 gives the full variable domain: KAGVTQTPRYLIKTRGQQVTLSCSPISGHRSVSWYQQTPGQGLQFLFEYFSETQRNKGNFPGRFSGRQFSNSRSEMNVSTLELGDSALYLCASSFSGETQYFGPGTRLLVL.

The J gene is TRBJ1-1, the V gene TRBV7-8; D is undetermined. Germline CDR1 reads SGHVS; CDR2 reads FQNEAQ. CDR3 size: 14 residues. V lost 1 base, J lost 2 bases, and 8 bases lay in between. CDR3 DNA: TGTGCCAGCAGCTTAGGACACCGAAACACTGAAGCTTTCTTT. Residues: CASSLGHRNTEAFF.

Note on this clone: Other DNA variants within this sample encode the same CDR3. This chain joins TRBV15 and TRBJ1-2, with D perhaps matching TRBD1 (5 bases). Trimming left V 0 bases short and J 4 bases short, with 9 bases between. Germline values: CDR1 LNHNV, CDR2 YYDKDF (reference sequence). This CDR3 has 14 amino acids. The CDR3 region has the DNA TGTGCCACCAGCAGAGAAGGTCAGGGCTATGGCTACACCTTC. This translates into CATSREGQGYGYTF.